This T cell receptor (beta chain) was recovered during a study of shared clonotypes between healthy human individuals. Findings of the study overall: Clonotype sharing among donors was thought likely to change with sequencing depth. A handful of donors shared about 5% of their naive CD4 clonotypes.

As regards this clone: The antigen remains undetermined.

The germline V gene has CDR1 SNHLY and CDR2 FYNNEI. V was trimmed by 6 bases and J by 7 bases, leaving 10 bases between them. This CDR3 spans 12 amino acids. Assay: immunoSEQ multiplex PCR; the TCRdb copy retains only in-frame clones and omits some. The data contain 2 million to 3 million clones, roughly 93% of them singletons. The sequence was collected from a man between 18 and 35 years old in good health. Some clones in this sample may be carry-over from other donors' samples. Sequences were obtained from naive CD4+ T cells from PBMCs. Subset defined: CD45RA+ positively selected. The chain recombines TRBV2 with TRBJ2-1; D perhaps matches TRBD1 (5 bases). DNA for the CDR3: TGTGCCAGCAGAACCCCAGGGAATGAGCAGTTCTTC. Its translation: CASRTPGNEQFF.